Presented here are 9 T cell receptor beta chains from one specimen sequenced in a study of T cell responses to AZD1222 COVID-19 vaccine. Profiled with immunoSEQ multiplex PCR; TCRdb holds only in-frame clones, not every one. The sample records approximately 260,000 clones, about 92% being singletons. Here the sequenced sample was peripheral blood, taken on day 0 of AZD1222 vaccination. The receptors come from an adult in good health.

The chain combines TRBV7-9 with TRBJ1-2; D call uncertain. The CDR3 has 14 residues. Per germline, CDR1 SEHNR and CDR2 FQNEAQ (reference sequence). Trimming removed 0 bases at V and 6 bases at J, with 11 bases between. DNA for the CDR3: TGTGCCAGCAGCTTAGCGGAGCTTACCCATGGCTACACCTTC. Translating it yields CASSLAELTHGYTF.

This clone was observed once. The V call is TRBV28, the J call TRBJ2-7; D is perhaps TRBD2 (6 bases). Trimming shortened V by 3 bases and J by 5 bases, and 23 bases separated the two germline ends. CDR1 is MDHEN, CDR2 SYDVKM, per germline. The CDR3 sequence is 17 residues long. This CDR3 reads CASSFLLVGLTGDEQYF. As DNA, the CDR3 is TGTGCCAGCAGTTTCCTCTTGGTGGGGTTAACGGGAGACGAGCAGTACTTC.

This clone was observed a handful of times. V and J are TRBV19 and TRBJ1-1, with D unclear. V was pared by 5 bases and J by 4 bases, with 17 bases between. CDR3 size: 15 residues. Germline CDR1 LNHDA, CDR2 SQIVND (reference sequence). CDR3 bases: TGTGCCAGTAGTGCTACCTCTACCCTGGGCACTGAAGCTTTCTTT. This translates into CASSATSTLGTEAFF.

The V gene is TRBV13, the J gene TRBJ2-7, with TRBD2 as a possible D gene (6 bases). The germline V and J ends were trimmed by 3 bases and 0 bases, with 9 bases remaining between them. CDR3 length: 14 amino acids. Germline CDR1 PRHDT, CDR2 FYEKMQ (reference sequence). The CDR3 region has the DNA TGTGCCAGCAGCTTGGGAGGACGCTCCTACGAGCAGTACTTC. It translates to CASSLGGRSYEQYF.

The J gene is TRBJ1-6, the V gene TRBV6-4; maybe TRBD1 (5 bases). This CDR3 comprises 17 residues. Trimming left V 7 bases short and J 3 bases short, with 19 bases between. The germline V gene encodes CDR1 MRHNA and CDR2 SNTAGT. The chain's CDR3 is CASNPGYRGLYNSPLHF. The CDR3 DNA follows: TGTGCCAGCAATCCTGGATATCGGGGACTCTATAATTCACCCCTCCACTTT.

The rearrangement links TRBV3-1 (or the pseudogene TRBV3-2) to TRBJ1-1; D uncertain. Germline V gene data show CDR1 as LGHDT and CDR2 as YNNKEL (reference sequence). V was clipped by 6 bases and J by 5 bases, with 16 bases between them. The CDR3 totals 14 residues. CDR3 nucleotide sequence: TGTGCCAGCAGTCATGCCACCCTTGGGACTGAAGCTTTCTTT. This sequence encodes CASSHATLGTEAFF.

This chain links TRBV9 with TRBJ2-7; tentatively, D is TRBD1 (6 bases). V dropped 0 bases and J dropped 2 bases, with 21 bases sitting between them. The CDR3 runs to 18 residues. Germline V gene data show CDR1 as SGDLS and CDR2 as YYNGEE. CDR3 region: CASSVGPSRQERTYEQYF. The CDR3 DNA follows: TGTGCCAGCAGCGTAGGTCCCTCCCGACAGGAGAGGACCTACGAGCAGTACTTC.

This chain links TRBV6-7 with TRBJ1-2; 9 nucleotides align to TRBD1. TRBV6-7 is filed as an ORF, its function uncertain. The V and J ends lost 2 bases and 4 bases, in that order; junction bases with no gene match: 5. This CDR3 is 15 amino acids long. The CDR3 loop reads CASSYRQGVIYGYTF. As DNA, the CDR3 is TGTGCCAGCAGTTACCGACAGGGGGTGATCTATGGCTACACCTTC.

The CDR3 here is CASSQGAGGAGANVLTF. The CDR3 nucleotides are TGCGCCAGCAGCCAGGGAGCGGGAGGCGCTGGGGCCAACGTCCTGACTTTC. The gene calls are TRBV4-3 and TRBJ2-6; 9 bases are shared with TRBD2. V lost 3 bases to trimming and J lost 2 bases; unmatched junction nucleotides: 5. The germline V gene encodes CDR1 LGHNA and CDR2 YSLEER. The CDR3 runs to 17 residues.